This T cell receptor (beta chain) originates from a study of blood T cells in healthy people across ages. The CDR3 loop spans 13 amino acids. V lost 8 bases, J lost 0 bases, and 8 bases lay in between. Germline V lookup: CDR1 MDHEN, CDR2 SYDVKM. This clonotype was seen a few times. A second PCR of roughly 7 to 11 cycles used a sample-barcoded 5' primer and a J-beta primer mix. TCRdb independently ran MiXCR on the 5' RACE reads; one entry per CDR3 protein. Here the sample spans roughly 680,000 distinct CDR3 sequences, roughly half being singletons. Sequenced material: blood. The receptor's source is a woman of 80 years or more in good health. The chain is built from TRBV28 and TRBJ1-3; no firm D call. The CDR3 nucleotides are TGTGCCAGCCTCAGGAGCTCTGGAAACACCATATATTTT. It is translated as CASLRSSGNTIYF.